The text below deals with one T cell receptor (beta chain). Its specificity is unknown. TCRdb re-called the 5' RACE reads, yielding one record per CDR3 amino acid sequence without DNA. Its table records fewer than 550,000 distinct CDR3 sequences. These data originate in a study of monozygotic twins with inflammatory bowel disease. Points from the study as a whole: Immunosuppressive treatments differing between patients may have added repertoire variability. Clonotype overlap with others was lower in IBD patients than in healthy twins, a difference that was greatest with disease activity.

This CDR3 comprises 14 residues. Germline V CDR1 and CDR2: LNHDA, SQIVND (reference sequence). The chain recombines TRBV19 with TRBJ2-7; TCRdb's D gene call, TRBD1, goes unchecked for lack of DNA. This sequence was found in a human donor with ulcerative colitis or Crohn's disease, or a healthy co-twin of an affected twin (not recorded which). The specimen sequenced was blood. CDR3 protein: CASSRTGTSYEQYF.